This TCR beta chain came from a study of cytomegalovirus exposure and HLA in healthy donors. The CDR3 has 13 amino acids. Germline V CDR1 and CDR2: MNHEY, SMNVEV (reference sequence). V shed 3 bases and J shed 4 bases, with 7 bases lying between them. Assay: immunoSEQ multiplex PCR; the TCRdb copy retains only in-frame clones and omits some. The sample has about 130,000 clones; 88% are singletons. Regarding the study as a whole: In vitro, three CMV-associated chains proved specific for CMV antigens. Reports showed the classifier diagnosing cytomegalovirus status with high specificity and sensitivity.

As to this clone: Its antigen remains unknown.

The specimen was PBMCs. The chain recombines TRBV27 with TRBJ1-5; no clear D. The receptor's source is a man aged 30-40 years in good health and CMV-seronegative. CDR3 DNA: TGTGCCAGCAGTTTCGAGAAGAATCAGCCCCAGCATTTT. Translation: CASSFEKNQPQHF.